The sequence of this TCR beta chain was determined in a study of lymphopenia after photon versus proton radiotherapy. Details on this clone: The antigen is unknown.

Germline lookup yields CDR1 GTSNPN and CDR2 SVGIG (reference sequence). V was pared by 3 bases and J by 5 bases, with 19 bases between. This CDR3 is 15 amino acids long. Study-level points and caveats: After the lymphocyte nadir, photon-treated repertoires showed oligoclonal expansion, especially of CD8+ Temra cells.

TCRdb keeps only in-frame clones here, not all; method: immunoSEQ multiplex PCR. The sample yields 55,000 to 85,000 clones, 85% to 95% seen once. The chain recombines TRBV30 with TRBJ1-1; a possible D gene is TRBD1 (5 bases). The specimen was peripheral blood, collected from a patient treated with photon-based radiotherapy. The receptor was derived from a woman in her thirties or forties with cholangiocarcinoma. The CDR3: CAWRVTASRRTEAFF. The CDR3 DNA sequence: TGTGCCTGGAGGGTGACAGCTTCCCGGAGAACTGAAGCTTTCTTT. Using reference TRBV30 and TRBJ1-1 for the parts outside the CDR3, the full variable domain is SQTIHQWPATLVQPVGSPLSLECTVEGTSNPNLYWYRQAAGRGLQLLFYSVGIGQISSEVPQNLSASRPQDRQFILSSKKLLLSDSGFYLCAWRVTASRRTEAFFGQGTRLTVV.